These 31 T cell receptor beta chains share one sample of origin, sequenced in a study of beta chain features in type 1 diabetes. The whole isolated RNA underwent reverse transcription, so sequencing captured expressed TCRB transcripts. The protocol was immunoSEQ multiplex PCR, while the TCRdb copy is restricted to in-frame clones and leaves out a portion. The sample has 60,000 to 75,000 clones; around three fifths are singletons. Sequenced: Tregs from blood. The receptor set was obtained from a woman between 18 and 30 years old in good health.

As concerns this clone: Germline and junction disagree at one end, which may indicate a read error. Written as DNA, the CDR3 is TGTGCCAGCAGTTACGTGAGAGACACTGAAGCTTTCTTT. This translates into CASSYVRDTEAFF. The chain joins TRBV10-3 to TRBJ1-1, with D unclear. In germline, CDR1 is ENHRY, CDR2 SYGVKD. This CDR3 has 13 amino acids.

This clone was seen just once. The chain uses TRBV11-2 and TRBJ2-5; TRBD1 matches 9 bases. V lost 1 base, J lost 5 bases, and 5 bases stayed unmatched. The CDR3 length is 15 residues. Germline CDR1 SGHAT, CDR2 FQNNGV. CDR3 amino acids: CASSLGQGVRETQYF. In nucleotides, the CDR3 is TGTGCCAGCAGCTTAGGACAGGGGGTTCGGGAGACCCAGTACTTC.

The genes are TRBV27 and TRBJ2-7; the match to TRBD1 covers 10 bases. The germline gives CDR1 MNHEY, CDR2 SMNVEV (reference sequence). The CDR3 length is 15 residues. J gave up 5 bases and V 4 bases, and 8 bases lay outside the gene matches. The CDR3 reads CASSSWTGGPNEQYF. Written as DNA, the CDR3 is TGTGCCAGCAGTTCATGGACAGGGGGTCCCAACGAGCAGTACTTC.

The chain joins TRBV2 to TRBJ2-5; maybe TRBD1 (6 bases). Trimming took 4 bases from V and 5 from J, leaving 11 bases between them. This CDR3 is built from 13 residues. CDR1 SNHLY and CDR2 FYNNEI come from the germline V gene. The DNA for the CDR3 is TGTGCCAGCAGTGGCGGACAGAGGGAGACCCAGTACTTC. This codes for CASSGGQRETQYF.

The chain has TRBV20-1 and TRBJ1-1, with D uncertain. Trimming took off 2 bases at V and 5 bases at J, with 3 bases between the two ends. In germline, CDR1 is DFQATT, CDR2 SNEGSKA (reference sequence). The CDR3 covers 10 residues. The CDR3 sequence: CSARSTEAFF. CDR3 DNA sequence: TGCAGTGCTAGATCTACTGAAGCTTTCTTT.

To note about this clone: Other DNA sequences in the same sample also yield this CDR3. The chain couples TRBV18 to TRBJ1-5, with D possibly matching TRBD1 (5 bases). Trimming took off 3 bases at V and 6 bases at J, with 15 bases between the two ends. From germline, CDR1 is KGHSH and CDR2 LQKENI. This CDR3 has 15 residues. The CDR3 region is CASSPFTTGGQPQHF. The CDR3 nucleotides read TGTGCCAGCTCACCTTTCACGACGGGGGGTCAGCCCCAGCATTTT. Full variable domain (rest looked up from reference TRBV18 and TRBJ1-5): NAGVMQNPRHLVRRRGQEARLRCSPMKGHSHVYWYRQLPEEGLKFMVYLQKENIIDESGMPKERFSAEFPKEGPSILRIQQVVRGDSAAYFCASSPFTTGGQPQHFGDGTRLSIL.

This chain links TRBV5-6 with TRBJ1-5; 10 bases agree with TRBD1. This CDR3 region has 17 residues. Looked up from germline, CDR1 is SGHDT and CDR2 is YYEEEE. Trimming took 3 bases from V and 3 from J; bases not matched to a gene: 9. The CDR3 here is CASSSPDRGPFNQPQHF. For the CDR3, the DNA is TGTGCCAGCAGCTCACCAGACAGGGGGCCTTTCAATCAGCCCCAGCATTTT.

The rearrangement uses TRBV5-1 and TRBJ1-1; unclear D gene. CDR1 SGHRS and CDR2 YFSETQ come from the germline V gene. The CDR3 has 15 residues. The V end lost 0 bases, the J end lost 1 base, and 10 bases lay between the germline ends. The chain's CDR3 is CASSLEAGRNTEAFF. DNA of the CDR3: TGCGCCAGCAGCTTGGAGGCGGGTAGGAACACTGAAGCTTTCTTT.

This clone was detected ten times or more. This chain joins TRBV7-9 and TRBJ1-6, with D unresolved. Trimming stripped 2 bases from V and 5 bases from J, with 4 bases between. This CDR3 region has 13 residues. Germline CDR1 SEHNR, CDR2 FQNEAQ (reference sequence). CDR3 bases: TGTGCCAGCAGCTTAAATAATAATTCACCCCTCCACTTT. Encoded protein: CASSLNNNSPLHF.

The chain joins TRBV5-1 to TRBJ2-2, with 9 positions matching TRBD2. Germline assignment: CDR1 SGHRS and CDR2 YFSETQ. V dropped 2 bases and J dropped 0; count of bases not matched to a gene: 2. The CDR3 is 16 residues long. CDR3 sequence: CASSFSGRPNTGELFF. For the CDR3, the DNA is TGCGCCAGCAGCTTCAGCGGGAGGCCGAACACCGGGGAGCTGTTTTTT. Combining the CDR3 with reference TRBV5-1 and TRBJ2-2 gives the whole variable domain KAGVTQTPRYLIKTRGQQVTLSCSPISGHRSVSWYQQTPGQGLQFLFEYFSETQRNKGNFPGRFSGRQFSNSRSEMNVSTLELGDSALYLCASSFSGRPNTGELFFGEGSRLTVL.

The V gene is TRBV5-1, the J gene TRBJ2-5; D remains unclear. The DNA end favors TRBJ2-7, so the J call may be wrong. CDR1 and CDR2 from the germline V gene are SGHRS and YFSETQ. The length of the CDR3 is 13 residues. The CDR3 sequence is CASSLADKYEQYF. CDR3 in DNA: TGCGCCAGCAGCTTGGCCGACAAGTACGAGCAGTACTTC.

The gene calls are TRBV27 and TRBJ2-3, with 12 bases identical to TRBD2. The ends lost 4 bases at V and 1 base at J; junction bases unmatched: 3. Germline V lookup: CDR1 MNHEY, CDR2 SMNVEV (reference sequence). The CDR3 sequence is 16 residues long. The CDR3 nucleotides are TGTGCCAGCAGTTCGCGACTAGCGGGGGGCACAGATACGCAGTATTTT. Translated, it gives CASSSRLAGGTDTQYF.

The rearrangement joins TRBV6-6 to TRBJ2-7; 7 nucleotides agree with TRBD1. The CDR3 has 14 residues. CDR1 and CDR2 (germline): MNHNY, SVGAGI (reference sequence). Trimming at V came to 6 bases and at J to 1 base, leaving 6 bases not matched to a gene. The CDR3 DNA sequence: TGTGCCAGCAGGACCCCGGGACAGTCCTACGAGCAGTACTTC. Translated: CASRTPGQSYEQYF.

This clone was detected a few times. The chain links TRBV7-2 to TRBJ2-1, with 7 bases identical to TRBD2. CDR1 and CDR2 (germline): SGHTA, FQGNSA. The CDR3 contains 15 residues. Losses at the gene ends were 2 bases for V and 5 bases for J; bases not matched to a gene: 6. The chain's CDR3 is CASSLSGTLHNEQFF. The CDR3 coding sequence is TGTGCCAGCAGCTTAAGCGGGACGCTCCACAATGAGCAGTTCTTC.

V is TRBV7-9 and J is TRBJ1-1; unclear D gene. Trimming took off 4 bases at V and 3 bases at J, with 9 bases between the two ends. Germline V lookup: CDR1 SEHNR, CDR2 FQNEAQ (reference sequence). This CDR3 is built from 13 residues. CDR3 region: CASSSGSDTEAFF. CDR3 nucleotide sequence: TGTGCCAGCAGCTCAGGTTCGGACACTGAAGCTTTCTTT. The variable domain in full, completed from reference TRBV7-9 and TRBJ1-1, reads DTGVSQNPRHKITKRGQNVTFRCDPISEHNRLYWYRQTLGQGPEFLTYFQNEAQLEKSRLLSDRFSAERPKGSFSTLEIQRTEQGDSAMYLCASSSGSDTEAFFGQGTRLTVV.

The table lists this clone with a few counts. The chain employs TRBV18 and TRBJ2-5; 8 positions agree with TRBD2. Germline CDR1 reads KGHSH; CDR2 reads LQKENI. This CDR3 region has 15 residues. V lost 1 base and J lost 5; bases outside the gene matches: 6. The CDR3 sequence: CASSPRFSGKETQYF. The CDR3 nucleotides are TGTGCCAGCTCACCACGGTTTAGCGGGAAGGAGACCCAGTACTTC.

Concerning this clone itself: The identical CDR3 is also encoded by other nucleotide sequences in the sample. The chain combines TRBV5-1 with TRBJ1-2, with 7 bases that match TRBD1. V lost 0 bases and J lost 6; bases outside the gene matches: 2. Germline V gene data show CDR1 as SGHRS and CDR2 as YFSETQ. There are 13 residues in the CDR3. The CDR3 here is CASSLGQGDGYTF. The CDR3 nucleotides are TGCGCCAGCAGCTTGGGACAGGGTGATGGCTACACCTTC.

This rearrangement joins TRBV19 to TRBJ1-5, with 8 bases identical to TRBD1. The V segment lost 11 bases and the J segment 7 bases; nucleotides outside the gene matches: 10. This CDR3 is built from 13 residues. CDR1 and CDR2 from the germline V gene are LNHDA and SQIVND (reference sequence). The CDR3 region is CASDAGGGQPQHF. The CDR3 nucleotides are TGTGCCTCCGACGCAGGGGGCGGGCAGCCCCAGCATTTT.

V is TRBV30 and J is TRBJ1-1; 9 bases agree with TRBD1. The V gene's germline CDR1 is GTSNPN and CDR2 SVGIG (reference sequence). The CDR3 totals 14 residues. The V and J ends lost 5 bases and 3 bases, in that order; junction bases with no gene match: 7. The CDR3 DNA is TGTGCCTGGCAAGACAGGGGGTACGACACTGAAGCTTTCTTT. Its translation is CAWQDRGYDTEAFF.

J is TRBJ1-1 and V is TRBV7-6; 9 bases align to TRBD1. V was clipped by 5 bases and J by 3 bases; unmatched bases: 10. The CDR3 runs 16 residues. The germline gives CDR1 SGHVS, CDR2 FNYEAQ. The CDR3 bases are TGTGCCAGCAGCCCTCCACAGGGGGCGGGTGACACTGAAGCTTTCTTT. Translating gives CASSPPQGAGDTEAFF. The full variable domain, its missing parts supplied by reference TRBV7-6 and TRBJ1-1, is GAGVSQSPRYKVTKRGQDVALRCDPISGHVSLYWYRQALGQGPEFLTYFNYEAQQDKSGLPNDRFSAERPEGSISTLTIQRTEQRDSAMYRCASSPPQGAGDTEAFFGQGTRLTVV.

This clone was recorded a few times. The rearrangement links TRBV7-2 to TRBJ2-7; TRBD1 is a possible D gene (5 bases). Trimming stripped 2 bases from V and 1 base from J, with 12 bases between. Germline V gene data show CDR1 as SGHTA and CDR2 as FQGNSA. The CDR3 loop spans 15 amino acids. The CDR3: CASSLRGRASYEQYF. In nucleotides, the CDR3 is TGTGCCAGCAGCTTAAGGGGCAGGGCGTCCTACGAGCAGTACTTC.

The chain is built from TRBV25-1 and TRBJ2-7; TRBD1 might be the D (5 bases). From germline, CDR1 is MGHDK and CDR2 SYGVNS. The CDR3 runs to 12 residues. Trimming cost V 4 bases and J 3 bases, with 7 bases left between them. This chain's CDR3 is CASSGTGYEQYF. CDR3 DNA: TGTGCCAGCAGTGGCACAGGCTACGAGCAGTACTTC.

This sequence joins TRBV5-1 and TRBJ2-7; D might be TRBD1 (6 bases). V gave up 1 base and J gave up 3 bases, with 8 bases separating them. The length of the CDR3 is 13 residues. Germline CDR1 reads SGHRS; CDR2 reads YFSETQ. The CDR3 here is CASSLTGLYEQYF. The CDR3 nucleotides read TGCGCCAGCAGCTTGACAGGGCTCTACGAGCAGTACTTC. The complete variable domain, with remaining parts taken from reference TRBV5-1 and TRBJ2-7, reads KAGVTQTPRYLIKTRGQQVTLSCSPISGHRSVSWYQQTPGQGLQFLFEYFSETQRNKGNFPGRFSGRQFSNSRSEMNVSTLELGDSALYLCASSLTGLYEQYFGPGTRLTVT.

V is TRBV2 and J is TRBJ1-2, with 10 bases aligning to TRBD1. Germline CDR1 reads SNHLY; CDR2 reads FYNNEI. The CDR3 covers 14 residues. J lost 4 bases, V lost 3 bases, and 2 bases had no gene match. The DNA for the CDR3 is TGTGCCAGCAGTGAGGGACAGGGGAGCTATGGCTACACCTTC. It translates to CASSEGQGSYGYTF.

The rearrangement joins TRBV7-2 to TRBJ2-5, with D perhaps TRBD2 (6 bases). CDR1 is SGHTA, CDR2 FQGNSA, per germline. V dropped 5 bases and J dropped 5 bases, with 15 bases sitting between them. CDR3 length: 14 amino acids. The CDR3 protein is CASSPGGASETQYF. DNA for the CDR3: TGTGCCAGCAGCCCAGGCGGGGCAAGTGAGACCCAGTACTTC.

The chain's CDR3 is CASSYLDRGAVQYF. In nucleotides, the CDR3 is TGTGCCAGCAGTTACCTAGACAGGGGGGCTGTGCAGTACTTC. This chain uses TRBV6-5 with TRBJ2-7, with 9 bases lining up with TRBD1. This CDR3 comprises 14 residues. Germline CDR1 and CDR2: MNHEY and SVGAGI. Trimming took 2 bases from V and 9 from J; bases not matched to a gene: 8.

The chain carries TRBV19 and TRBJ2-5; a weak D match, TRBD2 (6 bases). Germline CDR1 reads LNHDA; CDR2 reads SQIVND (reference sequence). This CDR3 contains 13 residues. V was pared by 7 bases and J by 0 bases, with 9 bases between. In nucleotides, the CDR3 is TGTGCCAGTAACGGCGGGAACCAAGAGACCCAGTACTTC. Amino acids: CASNGGNQETQYF.

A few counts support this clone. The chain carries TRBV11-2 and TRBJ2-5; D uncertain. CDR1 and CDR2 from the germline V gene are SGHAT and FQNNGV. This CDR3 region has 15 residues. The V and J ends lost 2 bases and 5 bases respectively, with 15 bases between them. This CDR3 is CASSLSGGIWETQYF. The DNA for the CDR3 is TGTGCCAGCAGCTTATCAGGTGGCATCTGGGAGACCCAGTACTTC.

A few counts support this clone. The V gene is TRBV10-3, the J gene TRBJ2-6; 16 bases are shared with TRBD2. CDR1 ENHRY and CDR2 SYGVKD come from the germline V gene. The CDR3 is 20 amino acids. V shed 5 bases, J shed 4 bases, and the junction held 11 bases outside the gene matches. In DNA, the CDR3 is TGTGCCATCAGTTCAATCCAGGGACTAGCGGGGGGGCCGGGGGCCAACGTCCTGACTTTC. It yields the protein CAISSIQGLAGGPGANVLTF.

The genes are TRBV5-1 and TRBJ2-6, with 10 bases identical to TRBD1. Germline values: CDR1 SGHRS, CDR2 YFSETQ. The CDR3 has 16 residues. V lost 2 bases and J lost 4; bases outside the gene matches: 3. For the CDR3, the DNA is TGCGCCAGCAGCTTCGACAGGGGGCCCGGGGCCAACGTCCTGACTTTC. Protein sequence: CASSFDRGPGANVLTF.

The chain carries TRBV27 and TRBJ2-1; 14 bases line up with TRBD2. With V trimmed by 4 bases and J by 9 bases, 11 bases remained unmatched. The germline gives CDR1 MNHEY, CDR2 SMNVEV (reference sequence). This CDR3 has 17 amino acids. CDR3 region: CASSWGRLAGGRGEQFF. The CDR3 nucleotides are TGTGCCAGCAGTTGGGGACGACTAGCGGGGGGGCGAGGTGAGCAGTTCTTC.